One and the same sample provided the 31 T cell receptor beta chains below, sequenced in a study of blood T cell repertoires in COVID-19 (dated by TCRdb to the early 2020s). The protocol used for the library was the immunoSEQ multiplex PCR assay. Here the immuneACCESS table is served through TCRdb, limited to in-frame sequences with V and J called. Missing clones are a known gap in these copies; in checked studies unresolved V genes cover under half, and the rest lacks a known reason. Present in this sample are 100,000 to 150,000 clones, 60% to 85% of which were seen just once. The ten largest make up approximately 2.4% of the sample. Sequenced input: peripheral blood. These receptors originate from a man in his 70s with acute or convalescent COVID-19.

V usage is TRBV5-1 and J usage is TRBJ2-7; D gene ambiguous. The length of the CDR3 is 16 residues. With 1 base removed from V and 3 bases from J, the gap between germline ends came to 17 bases. Germline values: CDR1 SGHRS, CDR2 YFSETQ. The CDR3 here is CASSLKESSKIYEQYF. The CDR3 nucleotides are TGCGCCAGCAGCTTGAAGGAGTCTAGTAAAATCTACGAGCAGTACTTC.

As DNA, the CDR3 is TGTGCCAGCAGTTTACTAGCATCCAGAGGCTACACCTTC. Translating it yields CASSLLASRGYTF. The chain uses TRBV12-3 or TRBV12-4 and TRBJ1-2; D uncertain. The germline V and J ends were trimmed by 2 bases and 8 bases, with 12 bases remaining between them. The CDR3 is 13 amino acids.

V is TRBV5-1 and J is TRBJ2-7, with 7 bases matching TRBD1. Looked up from germline, CDR1 is SGHRS and CDR2 is YFSETQ. The CDR3 runs 14 residues. With V trimmed by 4 bases and J by 5 bases, 9 bases remained unmatched. The DNA of the CDR3 is TGCGCCAGCAGCGATCCCGGGACAGACAACGAGCAGTACTTC. Protein sequence: CASSDPGTDNEQYF.

The rearrangement links TRBV9 to TRBJ1-5; possibly TRBD1 for D (6 bases). Trimming took 0 bases from V and 4 from J, leaving 8 bases between them. There are 14 residues in the CDR3. In germline, CDR1 is SGDLS, CDR2 YYNGEE. CDR3 DNA: TGTGCCAGCAGCGTAGACAGGGCAAATCAGCCCCAGCATTTT. Its translation is CASSVDRANQPQHF.

The chain employs TRBV2 and TRBJ2-7; TRBD1 is a possible D gene (5 bases). The CDR3 spans 13 residues. V lost 4 bases, J lost 2 bases, and 9 bases lay in between. The germline V gene encodes CDR1 SNHLY and CDR2 FYNNEI. In DNA, the CDR3 is TGTGCCAGCAGTGGTACCAGGGCCTACGAGCAGTACTTC. It is translated as CASSGTRAYEQYF.

This chain connects TRBV6-6 to TRBJ1-1; D is perhaps TRBD1 (6 bases). Germline lookup yields CDR1 MNHNY and CDR2 SVGAGI (reference sequence). The CDR3 runs 14 residues. V lost 6 bases and J lost 4, with 15 bases in between. This chain's CDR3 is CASSEQGQVTEAFF. Written as DNA, the CDR3 is TGTGCCAGCAGCGAACAGGGTCAGGTCACTGAAGCTTTCTTT.

The V gene is TRBV5-4, the J gene TRBJ1-2; 7 bases align to TRBD1. V shed 3 bases, J shed 8 bases, and the junction held 13 bases outside the gene matches. The CDR3 has 15 residues. Germline-derived CDR1 and CDR2 are SGHNT and YYREEE (reference sequence). This chain's CDR3 is CASSSNLDRVRGYTF. The CDR3 nucleotides are TGTGCCAGCAGCTCCAACCTCGACAGGGTACGGGGCTACACCTTC. The variable domain in full, completed from reference TRBV5-4 and TRBJ1-2, reads ETGVTQSPTHLIKTRGQQVTLRCSSQSGHNTVSWYQQALGQGPQFIFQYYREEENGRGNFPPRFSGLQFPNYSSELNVNALELDDSALYLCASSSNLDRVRGYTFGSGTRLTVV.

The chain uses TRBV4-3 and TRBJ2-2; D is unresolved. Germline V lookup: CDR1 LGHNA, CDR2 YSLEER. The CDR3 covers 14 residues. Deletions cut 0 bases from V and 5 bases from J, with 7 bases between. CDR3 sequence: CASSQEWRTGELFF. DNA for the CDR3: TGCGCCAGCAGCCAAGAGTGGCGGACCGGGGAGCTGTTTTTT.

This chain uses TRBV5-4 with TRBJ1-1; 8 bases agree with TRBD1. With 4 bases clipped from V and 0 bases from J, the junction kept 5 bases outside the gene matches. This CDR3 contains 15 residues. In germline, CDR1 is SGHNT, CDR2 YYREEE (reference sequence). CDR3 protein: CASSIRTGMNTEAFF. In nucleotides, the CDR3 is TGTGCCAGCAGCATACGGACAGGGATGAACACTGAAGCTTTCTTT.

V and J are TRBV5-1 and TRBJ1-1; D is perhaps TRBD1 (5 bases). The CDR3 runs 14 residues. V gave up 4 bases and J gave up 7 bases, with 17 bases separating them. Germline lookup yields CDR1 SGHRS and CDR2 YFSETQ. The CDR3 loop is CASSGGGWGVEAFF. As DNA, the CDR3 is TGCGCCAGCAGCGGGGGAGGGTGGGGAGTTGAAGCTTTCTTT.

The CDR3 region is CASSELLAGETQYF. The CDR3 DNA reads as TGTGCCAGCAGTGAATTGCTAGCAGGAGAGACCCAGTACTTC. V is TRBV25-1 and J is TRBJ2-5; perhaps TRBD2 as D (5 bases). The germline V and J ends were trimmed by 1 base and 4 bases, with 10 bases remaining between them. This CDR3 region has 14 residues. The V gene's germline CDR1 is MGHDK and CDR2 SYGVNS.

The chain employs TRBV5-1 and TRBJ2-7, with D possibly TRBD2 on 7 matching bases. CDR1 is SGHRS and CDR2 is YFSETQ in the germline V gene. The CDR3 runs to 13 residues. Trimming removed 4 bases from V and 4 bases from J, with 12 bases in between. The CDR3 sequence is CASSGGAEYEQYF. Here the CDR3 DNA reads TGCGCCAGCAGCGGGGGGGCGGAATACGAGCAGTACTTC.

This rearrangement joins TRBV7-2 to TRBJ2-1; D might be TRBD2 (7 bases). The CDR3 length is 17 residues. CDR1 is SGHTA and CDR2 is FQGNSA in the germline V gene. The ends were cut back, 5 bases at V and 8 bases at J, with 25 bases in the middle. The CDR3: CASSRPVVGGPGDEQFF. The CDR3 coding sequence is TGTGCCAGCAGCAGACCCGTCGTGGGGGGGCCTGGTGATGAGCAGTTCTTC.

This clone appeared a single time. The genes are TRBV7-2 and TRBJ2-3; D not certain. V lost 4 bases, J lost 2 bases, and 7 bases lay in between. The CDR3 covers 13 residues. The V gene's germline CDR1 is SGHTA and CDR2 FQGNSA. The CDR3 bases are TGTGCCAGCAGCTCCCCATCCACAGATACGCAGTATTTT. Protein: CASSSPSTDTQYF.

This chain connects TRBV6-2 or TRBV6-3 to TRBJ1-1, with 10 bases aligning to TRBD1. The CDR3 loop spans 14 amino acids. Germline V gene sequence: CDR1 MNHEY, CDR2 SVGEGT. V was pared by 5 bases and J by 5 bases, with 5 bases of the junction left unmatched. The CDR3 bases are TGTGCCAGCAGTCCGACAGGGGGCAGAACTGAAGCTTTCTTT. Its translation: CASSPTGGRTEAFF.

The genes are TRBV7-8 and TRBJ2-7; 9 bases are a match to TRBD2. From germline, CDR1 is SGHVS and CDR2 FQNEAQ. The junction had 6 bases not matched to a gene; V was cut back by 0 bases and J by 3 bases. The CDR3 is 16 amino acids. The CDR3 coding sequence is TGTGCCAGCAGCTTAGCGGGCGGGGGGGCCGTCTACGAGCAGTACTTC. Protein sequence: CASSLAGGGAVYEQYF.

The chain employs TRBV6-1 and TRBJ2-7, with D perhaps TRBD1 (5 bases). CDR3 size: 14 residues. V was pared by 2 bases and J by 2 bases, with 10 bases between. Germline V gene lookup returns CDR1 MNHNS and CDR2 SASEGT. The CDR3 region has the DNA TGTGCCAGCAGTGAATTTCAGGGTGCCTACGAGCAGTACTTC. Translated, it gives CASSEFQGAYEQYF.

The V and J genes are TRBV14 and TRBJ1-1, with 7 bases fitting TRBD1. This CDR3 is 16 amino acids long. J lost 1 base, V lost 3 bases, and 8 bases had no gene match. CDR1 and CDR2 from the germline V gene are SGHDN and FVKESK. The CDR3, as DNA: TGTGCCAGCAGCCACCCTCAGGGGGTTCGGAACACTGAAGCTTTCTTT. It translates to CASSHPQGVRNTEAFF.

The V gene is TRBV4-3, the J gene TRBJ1-2; D is unresolved. The germline V gene encodes CDR1 LGHNA and CDR2 YSLEER. V shed 0 bases and J shed 4 bases, with 12 bases lying between them. The CDR3 loop spans 15 amino acids. The CDR3 loop reads CASSQDASGFYGYTF. The DNA for the CDR3 is TGCGCCAGCAGCCAAGACGCGTCGGGATTCTATGGCTACACCTTC.

The chain couples TRBV11-3 to TRBJ1-2; 8 bases match TRBD1. V shed 6 bases, J shed 4 bases, and the junction held 10 bases outside the gene matches. The CDR3 consists of 15 residues. CDR1 and CDR2 (germline): SGHNT, YENEEA. The CDR3 region is CASSQSSTGVYGYTF. In DNA form, the CDR3 reads TGTGCCAGCAGTCAAAGCTCGACAGGGGTCTATGGCTACACCTTC. Looking up the rest from reference TRBV11-3 and TRBJ1-2 gives the full variable domain: EAGVVQSPRYKIIEKKQPVAFWCNPISGHNTLYWYLQNLGQGPELLIRYENEEAVDDSQLPKDRFSAERLKGVDSTLKIQPAELGDSAVYLCASSQSSTGVYGYTFGSGTRLTVV.

This sequence joins TRBV6-5 and TRBJ2-2; 9 bases line up with TRBD1. V was pared by 6 bases and J by 3 bases, with 2 bases of the junction left unmatched. CDR3 length: 14 residues. Germline CDR1 and CDR2: MNHEY and SVGAGI. The CDR3 sequence: CASRRDRDTGELFF. CDR3 coding DNA: TGTGCCAGCAGAAGGGACAGGGACACCGGGGAGCTGTTTTTT.

This chain joins TRBV27 and TRBJ1-2; D remains unclear. Trimming removed 4 bases from V and 3 bases from J, with 18 bases in between. CDR1 is MNHEY and CDR2 is SMNVEV in the germline V gene (reference sequence). The CDR3 contains 16 residues. CDR3 region: CASSSKGGRKDYGYTF. The CDR3 nucleotides are TGTGCCAGCAGTTCTAAAGGCGGGAGGAAGGACTATGGCTACACCTTC.

This clone turned up a few times. This specimen includes other DNA sequences encoding the same CDR3. The rearrangement links TRBV24-1 to TRBJ2-3; 8 bases are shared with TRBD1. Germline CDR1 KGHDR, CDR2 SFDVKD. The CDR3 is 15 residues long. The ends lost 3 bases at V and 1 base at J; junction bases unmatched: 2. CDR3 loop: CATSDPGQGTDTQYF. CDR3 nucleotide sequence: TGTGCCACCAGTGATCCGGGACAGGGCACAGATACGCAGTATTTT.

The chain has TRBV2 and TRBJ1-5, with 10 bases lining up with TRBD1. There are 19 residues in the CDR3. With V trimmed by 6 bases and J by 3 bases, 17 bases remained unmatched. CDR1 is SNHLY, CDR2 FYNNEI, per germline. Written as DNA, the CDR3 is TGTGCCAGCAGCTTAAGAGCTGCGCCGGGACAGGGGCACAATCAGCCCCAGCATTTT. Amino acid sequence: CASSLRAAPGQGHNQPQHF.

V usage is TRBV4-1 and J usage is TRBJ2-7; D is undetermined. Germline CDR1 reads MGHRA; CDR2 reads YSYEKL. The CDR3 spans 15 residues. V lost 1 base and J lost 7, with 17 bases in between. The DNA for the CDR3 is TGCGCCAGCAGCCAAGGTCAGGTCACGATCGGTGAGCAGTACTTC. This encodes CASSQGQVTIGEQYF.

This clone appeared a single time. The rearrangement joins TRBV7-3 to TRBJ2-3, with a tentative D call TRBD2 (6 bases). V was pared by 5 bases and J by 3 bases, with 12 bases between. Germline lookup yields CDR1 SGHTA and CDR2 FQGTGA. CDR3 length equals 14 residues. The CDR3 DNA follows: TGTGCCAGCAGCCCGGGACTCGAAACAGATACGCAGTATTTT. Translated, it gives CASSPGLETDTQYF.

This chain uses TRBV15 with TRBJ1-4, with D maybe TRBD1 (5 bases). V shed 5 bases and J shed 7 bases, with 14 bases lying between them. This CDR3 is 14 amino acids long. The germline gives CDR1 LNHNV, CDR2 YYDKDF (reference sequence). DNA of the CDR3: TGTGCCACCAGCCGACCCGGGGGGGTTGAAAAACTGTTTTTT. Protein: CATSRPGGVEKLFF.

The CDR3 here is CASSLSTGELFF. The DNA for the CDR3 is TGTGCCAGCAGCCTAAGTACCGGGGAGCTGTTTTTT. V and J are TRBV7-2 and TRBJ2-2; D not resolved. Deletions cut 5 bases from V and 5 bases from J, with 6 bases between. Germline V gene lookup returns CDR1 SGHTA and CDR2 FQGNSA. CDR3 length equals 12 residues.

In this sample, this clone turned up a few times. This sequence joins TRBV29-1 and TRBJ1-1; unclear D gene. V lost 2 bases, J lost 1 base, and 14 bases lay in between. The germline CDR1 and CDR2 sequences are SQVTM and ANQGSEA. This CDR3 is built from 15 residues. The CDR3 is CSVERLVEGNTEAFF. The CDR3 DNA reads TGCAGCGTTGAAAGGCTAGTGGAGGGGAACACTGAAGCTTTCTTT.

This clone appeared once. V gene TRBV7-2 combines with J gene TRBJ2-5; 12 bases line up with TRBD2. The CDR3 spans 17 residues. The V segment lost 5 bases and the J segment 2 bases; nucleotides outside the gene matches: 9. Germline CDR1 reads SGHTA; CDR2 reads FQGNSA. CDR3 coding DNA: TGTGCCAGCAGCCTAGAGAGGACTAGCGGGGTACAAGAGACCCAGTACTTC. This translates into CASSLERTSGVQETQYF.

The sample holds a few counts of this clone. This chain uses TRBV4-2 with TRBJ1-2; 7 nucleotides match TRBD1. Germline V gives CDR1 LGHNA, CDR2 YNFKEQ. The CDR3 is 15 amino acids. The J segment lost 4 bases and the V segment lost 1 base, leaving 6 bases of the junction unmatched. In nucleotides, the CDR3 is TGTGCCAGCAGCCAAGCCGGGACAGAGACCTATGGCTACACCTTC. Its translation is CASSQAGTETYGYTF.